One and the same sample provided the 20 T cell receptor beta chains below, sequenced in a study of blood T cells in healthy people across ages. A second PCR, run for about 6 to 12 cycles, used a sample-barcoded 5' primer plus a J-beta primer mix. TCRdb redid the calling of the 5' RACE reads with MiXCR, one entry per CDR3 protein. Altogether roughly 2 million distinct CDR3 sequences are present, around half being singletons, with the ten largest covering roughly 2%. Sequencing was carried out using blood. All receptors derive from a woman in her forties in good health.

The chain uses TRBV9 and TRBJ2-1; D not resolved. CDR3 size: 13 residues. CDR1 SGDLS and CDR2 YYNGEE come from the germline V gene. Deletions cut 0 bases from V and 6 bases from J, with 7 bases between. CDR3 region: CASSVESGNEQFF. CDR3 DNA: TGTGCCAGCAGCGTAGAGAGTGGCAATGAGCAGTTCTTC.

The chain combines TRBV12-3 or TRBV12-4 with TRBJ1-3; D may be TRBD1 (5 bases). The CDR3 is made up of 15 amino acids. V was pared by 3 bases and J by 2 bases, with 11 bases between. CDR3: CASSFSRGAGNTIYF. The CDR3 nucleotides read TGTGCCAGCAGTTTCTCCCGGGGGGCTGGAAACACCATATATTTT.

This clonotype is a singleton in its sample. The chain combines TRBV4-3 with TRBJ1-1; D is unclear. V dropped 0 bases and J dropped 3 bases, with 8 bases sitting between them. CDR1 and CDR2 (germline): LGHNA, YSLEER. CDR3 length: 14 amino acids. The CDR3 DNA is TGCGCCAGCAGCCAAGAGACGGTAGACACTGAAGCTTTCTTT. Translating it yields CASSQETVDTEAFF.

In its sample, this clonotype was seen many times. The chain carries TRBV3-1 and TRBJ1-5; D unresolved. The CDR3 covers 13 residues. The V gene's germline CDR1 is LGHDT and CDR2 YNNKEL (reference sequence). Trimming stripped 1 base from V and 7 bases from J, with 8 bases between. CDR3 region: CASSQGARQPQHF. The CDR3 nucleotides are TGTGCCAGCAGCCAAGGGGCCCGGCAGCCCCAGCATTTT.

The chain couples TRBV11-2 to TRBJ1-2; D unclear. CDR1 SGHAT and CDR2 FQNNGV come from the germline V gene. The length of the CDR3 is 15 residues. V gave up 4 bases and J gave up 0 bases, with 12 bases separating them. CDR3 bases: TGTGCCAGCAGCTCGTACGGCCTCGCTAACTATGGCTACACCTTC. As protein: CASSSYGLANYGYTF.

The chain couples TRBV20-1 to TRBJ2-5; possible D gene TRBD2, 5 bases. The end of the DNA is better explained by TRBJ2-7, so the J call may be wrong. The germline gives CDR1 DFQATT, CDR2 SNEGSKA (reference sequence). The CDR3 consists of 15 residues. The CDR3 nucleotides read TGCAGTGCTAGAGATTTGTCTCGGGGAGTCGACGAGCAGTACTTC. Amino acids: CSARDLSRGVDEQYF.

The CDR3 spells CASSLPPDRAYTEAFF. The CDR3 coding sequence is TGTGCCAGCAGTTTACCCCCCGACAGGGCTTACACTGAAGCTTTCTTT. The chain is built from TRBV28 and TRBJ1-1; TRBD1 aligns across 7 bases. Trimming at V came to 2 bases and at J to 3 bases, leaving 9 bases not matched to a gene. From germline, CDR1 is MDHEN and CDR2 SYDVKM. This CDR3 spans 16 amino acids.

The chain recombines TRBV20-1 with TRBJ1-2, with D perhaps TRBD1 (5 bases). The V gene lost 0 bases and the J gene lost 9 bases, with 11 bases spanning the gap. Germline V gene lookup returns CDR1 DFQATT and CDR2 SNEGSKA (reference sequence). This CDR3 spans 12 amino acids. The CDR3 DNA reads TGCAGTGCTAGAGAGGGGACCCTCAGCTACACCTTC. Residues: CSAREGTLSYTF.

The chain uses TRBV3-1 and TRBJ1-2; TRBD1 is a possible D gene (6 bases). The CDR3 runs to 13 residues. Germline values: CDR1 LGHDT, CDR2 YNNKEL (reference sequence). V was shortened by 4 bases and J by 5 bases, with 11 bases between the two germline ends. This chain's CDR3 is CASSPPGQYGYTF. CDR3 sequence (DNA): TGTGCCAGCAGCCCACCGGGACAATATGGCTACACCTTC. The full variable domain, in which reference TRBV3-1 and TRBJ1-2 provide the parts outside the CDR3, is DTAVSQTPKYLVTQMGNDKSIKCEQNLGHDTMYWYKQDSKKFLKIMFSYNNKELIINETVPNRFSPKSPDKAHLNLHINSLELGDSAVYFCASSPPGQYGYTFGSGTRLTVV.

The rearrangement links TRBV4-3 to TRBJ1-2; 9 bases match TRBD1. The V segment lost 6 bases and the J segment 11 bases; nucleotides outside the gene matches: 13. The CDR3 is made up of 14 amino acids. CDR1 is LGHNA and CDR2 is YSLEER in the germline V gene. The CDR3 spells CASSPRPGQGGYTF. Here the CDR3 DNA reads TGCGCCAGCAGTCCAAGACCGGGACAGGGCGGGTACACCTTC.

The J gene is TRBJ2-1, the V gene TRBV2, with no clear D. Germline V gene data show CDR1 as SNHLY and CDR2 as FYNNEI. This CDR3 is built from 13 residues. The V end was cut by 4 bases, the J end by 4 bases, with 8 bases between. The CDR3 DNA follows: TGTGCCAGCAGTGTTTGGCAGTACAATGAGCAGTTCTTC. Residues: CASSVWQYNEQFF.

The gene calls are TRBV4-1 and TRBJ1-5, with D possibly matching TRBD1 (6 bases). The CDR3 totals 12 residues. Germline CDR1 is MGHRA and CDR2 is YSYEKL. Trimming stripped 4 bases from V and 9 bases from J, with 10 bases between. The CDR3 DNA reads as TGCGCCAGCAGCCGGGGGCCAGGGCCCCAGCATTTT. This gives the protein CASSRGPGPQHF.

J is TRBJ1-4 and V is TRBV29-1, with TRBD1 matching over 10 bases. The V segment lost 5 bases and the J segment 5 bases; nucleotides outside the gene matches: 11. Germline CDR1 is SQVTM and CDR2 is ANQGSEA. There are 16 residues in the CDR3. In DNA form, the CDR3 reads TGCAGCGTTCGGAGGTTACCGGGACAGGGGAATGAAAAACTGTTTTTT. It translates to CSVRRLPGQGNEKLFF.

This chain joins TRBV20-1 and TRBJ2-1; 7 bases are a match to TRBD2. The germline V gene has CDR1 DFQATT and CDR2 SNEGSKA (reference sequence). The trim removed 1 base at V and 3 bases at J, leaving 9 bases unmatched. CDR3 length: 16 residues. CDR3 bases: TGCAGTGCTAGAGGCCAGCGGGGAGCCCTCTACAATGAGCAGTTCTTC. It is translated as CSARGQRGALYNEQFF.

The CDR3 sequence: CASSEGAGWWSDEQYF. Here the CDR3 DNA reads TGCGCCAGCAGTGAAGGAGCGGGGTGGTGGAGCGACGAGCAGTACTTC. The chain has TRBV10-1 and TRBJ2-5; 7 bases fit TRBD2. The J call is doubtful: the DNA matches TRBJ2-7 better. CDR1 and CDR2 (germline): WNHNN, SYGVQD (reference sequence). The CDR3 covers 16 residues.

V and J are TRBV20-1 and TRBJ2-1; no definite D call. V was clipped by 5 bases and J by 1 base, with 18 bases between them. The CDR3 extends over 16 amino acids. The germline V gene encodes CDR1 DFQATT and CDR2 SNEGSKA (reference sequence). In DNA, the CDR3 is TGCAGTGCTCCTATCCGCGGCGGATTGTCCTACAATGAGCAGTTCTTC. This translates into CSAPIRGGLSYNEQFF.

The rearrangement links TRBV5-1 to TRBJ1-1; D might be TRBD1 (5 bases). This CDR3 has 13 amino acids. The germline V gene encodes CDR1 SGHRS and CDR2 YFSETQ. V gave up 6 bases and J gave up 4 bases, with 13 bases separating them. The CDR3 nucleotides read TGCGCCAGCAATTTCTTTAGGGGCACTGAAGCTTTCTTT. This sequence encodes CASNFFRGTEAFF.

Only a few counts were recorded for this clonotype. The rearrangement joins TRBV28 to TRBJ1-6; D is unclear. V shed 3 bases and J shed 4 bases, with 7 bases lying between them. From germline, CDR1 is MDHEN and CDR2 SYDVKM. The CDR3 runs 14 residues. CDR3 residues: CASSFASYNSPLHF. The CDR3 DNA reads TGTGCCAGCAGTTTCGCTTCGTATAATTCACCCCTCCACTTT.

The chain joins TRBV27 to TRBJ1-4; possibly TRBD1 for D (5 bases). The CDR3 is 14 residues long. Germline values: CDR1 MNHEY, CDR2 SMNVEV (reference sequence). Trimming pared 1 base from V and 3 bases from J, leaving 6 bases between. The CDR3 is CASSLWGANEKLFF. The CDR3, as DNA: TGTGCCAGCAGTTTATGGGGCGCTAATGAAAAACTGTTTTTT.

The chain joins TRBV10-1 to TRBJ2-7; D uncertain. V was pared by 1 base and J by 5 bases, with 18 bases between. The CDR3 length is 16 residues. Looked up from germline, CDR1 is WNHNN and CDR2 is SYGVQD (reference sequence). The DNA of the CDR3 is TGCGCCAGCAGTGAGTATCCAGCCTTGGCCGTCGACGAGCAGTACTTC. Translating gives CASSEYPALAVDEQYF.